This T cell receptor beta chain was observed in a study of Tregs in tolerant kidney transplant recipients. Study-wide results and limits: The small number of patients limits these findings pending further validation.

Trimming at V came to 2 bases and at J to 0 bases, leaving 13 bases not matched to a gene. The CDR3 is made up of 17 amino acids. The germline gives CDR1 GTSNPN, CDR2 SVGIG (reference sequence). The assay was immunoSEQ multiplex PCR, and TCRdb's table has in-frame clones only and misses some. The table has about 240,000 clones, approximately 84% seen once; the top ten hold less than 0.75%. In regard to this clone: Its antigen remains unidentified.

Sequenced: CD4+ T cells from blood. The V and J genes are TRBV30 and TRBJ2-7; TRBD1 matches at 7 bases. The clonotype comes from a human donor in good health. CDR3 residues: CAWSPPYLRDSSYEQYF. Here the CDR3 DNA reads TGTGCCTGGAGTCCTCCTTACCTCCGGGACAGCTCCTACGAGCAGTACTTC. The full variable domain, completed using reference TRBV30 and TRBJ2-7, is SQTIHQWPATLVQPVGSPLSLECTVEGTSNPNLYWYRQAAGRGLQLLFYSVGIGQISSEVPQNLSASRPQDRQFILSSKKLLLSDSGFYLCAWSPPYLRDSSYEQYFGPGTRLTVT.